A single sample is the source of the 21 T cell receptor beta chains below, sequenced in a study of T cell repertoires in cytomegalovirus infection. No antigen has been identified for these receptors. MiXCR, applied by TCRdb to the reads, yields one record per CDR3 protein. The sample holds 900,000 to 950,000 distinct CDR3 sequences, around 32% seen once. Sequencing used cultured CD8+ T cells from PBMCs, obtained from culture after CMV antigen stimulation. Receptors were obtained from a human donor in good health (CMV status not recorded). Some clones in this sample may be carry-over from other donors' samples.

This clonotype showed up just a few times. The genes are TRBV7-9 and TRBJ1-1; TRBD1 might be the D (5 bases). Germline V gene data show CDR1 as SEHNR and CDR2 as FQNEAQ (reference sequence). V shed 0 bases and J shed 3 bases, with 11 bases lying between them. The CDR3 covers 15 residues. CDR3 nucleotides: TGTGCCAGCAGCTTAGCGGGGCTGGGGGACACTGAAGCTTTCTTT. This sequence encodes CASSLAGLGDTEAFF.

This clonotype was counted between two and nine times. This chain links TRBV7-9 with TRBJ2-7, with D perhaps matching TRBD2 (5 bases). Looked up from germline, CDR1 is SEHNR and CDR2 is FQNEAQ (reference sequence). The germline V and J ends were trimmed by 2 bases and 7 bases, with 9 bases remaining between them. This CDR3 has 12 residues. DNA for the CDR3: TGTGCCAGCAGCTTAACGGGGAAAGAGCAGTACTTC. It is translated as CASSLTGKEQYF.

The CDR3 spells CASSLPSGDGYTF. CDR3 sequence (DNA): TGTGCCAGCAGTCTCCCATCGGGGGATGGCTACACCTTC. The rearrangement uses TRBV27 and TRBJ1-2; TRBD1 is a possible D gene (5 bases). V lost 5 bases to trimming and J lost 6 bases, with 13 bases between them. Germline CDR1 and CDR2: MNHEY and SMNVEV (reference sequence). This CDR3 contains 13 residues.

This clonotype appeared a few times. The genes are TRBV27 and TRBJ1-1; 7 nucleotides line up with TRBD1. Germline trimming cut 5 bases from V and 4 bases from J; bases unmatched to any gene: 10. The germline V gene has CDR1 MNHEY and CDR2 SMNVEV (reference sequence). CDR3 length: 15 residues. CDR3 coding DNA: TGTGCCAGCAGTCAGACAGGGTTTTTGAGCACTGAAGCTTTCTTT. Translated: CASSQTGFLSTEAFF.

This clonotype was counted ten times or more. The chain joins TRBV7-2 to TRBJ2-2; D is unclear. The germline CDR1 and CDR2 sequences are SGHTA and FQGNSA. The CDR3 has 16 residues. V was trimmed by 1 base and J by 2 bases, leaving 11 bases between them. This chain's CDR3 is CASSLGGYVNTGELFF. CDR3 sequence (DNA): TGTGCCAGCAGCTTAGGAGGCTACGTTAACACCGGGGAGCTGTTTTTT. Supplemented by reference TRBV7-2 and TRBJ2-2, the full variable domain reads GAGVSQSPSNKVTEKGKDVELRCDPISGHTALYWYRQSLGQGLEFLIYFQGNSAPDKSGLPSDRFSAERTGGSVSTLTIQRTQQEDSAVYLCASSLGGYVNTGELFFGEGSRLTVL.

V gene TRBV6-2 or TRBV6-3 combines with J gene TRBJ2-2; 7 positions match TRBD2. CDR1 is MNHEY, CDR2 SVGEGT, per germline. J was trimmed by 0 bases and V by 5 bases; bases with no gene match: 15. CDR3 size: 19 residues. The CDR3 loop reads CASSTIRGGGATNTGELFF. The CDR3 nucleotides read TGTGCCAGCAGTACCATAAGGGGCGGGGGAGCTACGAACACCGGGGAGCTGTTTTTT.

This clonotype has a count of ten or more. The genes are TRBV7-8 and TRBJ2-7; D is possibly TRBD2 (6 bases). The V gene's germline CDR1 is SGHVS and CDR2 FQNEAQ. This CDR3 region has 15 residues. Deletions cut 4 bases from V and 0 bases from J, with 13 bases between. This chain's CDR3 is CASSSSGETSYEQYF. The CDR3 DNA follows: TGTGCCAGCAGCTCCTCGGGGGAAACCTCCTACGAGCAGTACTTC. Full variable domain (missing parts from reference TRBV7-8 and TRBJ2-7): GAGVSQSPRYKVAKRGQDVALRCDPISGHVSLFWYQQALGQGPEFLTYFQNEAQLDKSGLPSDRFFAERPEGSVSTLKIQRTQQEDSAVYLCASSSSGETSYEQYFGPGTRLTVT.

This clonotype was found many times. The chain joins TRBV7-2 to TRBJ1-1; D might be TRBD1 (6 bases). The CDR3 is 14 amino acids. Trimming removed 4 bases at V and 5 bases at J, with 14 bases between. Germline V gives CDR1 SGHTA, CDR2 FQGNSA. CDR3 region: CASSSHRDGTEAFF. CDR3 nucleotide sequence: TGTGCCAGCAGCTCGCACAGGGATGGTACTGAAGCTTTCTTT.

This rearrangement joins TRBV6-1 to TRBJ1-2; a weak D match, TRBD1 (5 bases). The CDR3 runs 15 residues. Germline loops: CDR1 MNHNS, CDR2 SASEGT. The V and J ends lost 3 bases and 1 base respectively, with 12 bases between them. The CDR3 sequence: CASSDHGTVNYGYTF. In DNA form, the CDR3 reads TGTGCCAGCAGTGACCACGGGACCGTTAACTATGGCTACACCTTC.

This clonotype was seen more than once but under ten times. The CDR3, as DNA: TGCGCCAGCAGCCAAGATACGACAGGGGATGAAAAACTGTTTTTT. Protein: CASSQDTTGDEKLFF. This chain joins TRBV4-3 and TRBJ1-4, with 8 positions matching TRBD1. CDR1 is LGHNA, CDR2 YSLEER, per germline. V shed 0 bases and J 6 bases; nucleotides not matched to a gene: 3. The CDR3 runs 15 residues.

This clonotype was seen a few times. This chain uses TRBV6-2 or TRBV6-3 with TRBJ1-1, with unresolved D. The CDR3 loop spans 12 amino acids. V lost 7 bases to trimming and J lost 1 base, with 7 bases between them. Germline V gene data show CDR1 as MNHEY and CDR2 as SVGEGT. The CDR3 loop is CASNGRNTEAFF. The CDR3 DNA follows: TGTGCCAGCAATGGGAGGAACACTGAAGCTTTCTTT.

In this sample, this clonotype turned up a few times. V and J are TRBV5-4 and TRBJ2-5; D tentatively reads TRBD1 or TRBD2 (5 bases each). From germline, CDR1 is SGHNT and CDR2 YYREEE (reference sequence). The CDR3 runs 15 residues. V was cut by 4 bases and J by 3 bases, with 16 bases left in between. CDR3 nucleotides: TGTGCCAGCAGCAAAGAAGTAGGGACGAAAGAGACCCAGTACTTC. Its translation: CASSKEVGTKETQYF.

This clonotype turned up a few times. This chain uses TRBV5-5 with TRBJ2-7; D is ambiguous. CDR3 length: 13 residues. Germline CDR1 reads SGHKS; CDR2 reads YYEKEE (reference sequence). The germline V and J ends were trimmed by 6 bases and 2 bases, with 12 bases remaining between them. The CDR3 region has the DNA TGTGCCAGCACCTTACCTCCAGCCTACGAGCAGTACGTC. Its protein is CASTLPPAYEQYV.

The chain joins TRBV29-1 to TRBJ1-2; D is undetermined. The V end was cut by 1 base, the J end by 8 bases, with 5 bases between. The germline gives CDR1 SQVTM, CDR2 ANQGSEA. The CDR3 consists of 10 residues. The CDR3 loop reads CSVEGEGYTF. As DNA, the CDR3 is TGCAGCGTTGAAGGGGAGGGCTACACCTTC.

The chain is built from TRBV27 and TRBJ2-1; D uncertain. Per the germline V gene, CDR1 is MNHEY and CDR2 is SMNVEV (reference sequence). The CDR3 is made up of 14 amino acids. V was pared by 3 bases and J by 8 bases, with 14 bases between. CDR3 in DNA: TGTGCCAGCAGTTTCCAAGCCGATGGGGATGAGCAGTTCTTC. This encodes CASSFQADGDEQFF.

Here the CDR3 reads CASSEAAGEFYEQYF. The CDR3 region has the DNA TGTGCCAGCAGTGAAGCGGCAGGCGAATTCTACGAGCAGTACTTC. The chain uses TRBV2 and TRBJ2-7; D remains ambiguous. V lost 0 bases, J lost 3 bases, and 12 bases lay in between. Germline CDR1 SNHLY, CDR2 FYNNEI. The CDR3 totals 15 residues.

Only a few counts were recorded for this clonotype. The V and J genes are TRBV7-2 and TRBJ1-5; no firm D call. This CDR3 spans 18 amino acids. Trimming cost V 4 bases and J 5 bases, with 24 bases left between them. CDR1 SGHTA and CDR2 FQGNSA come from the germline V gene. The CDR3 nucleotides are TGTGCCAGCAGCTCGGACTCACCTGACTCCCTGAGGGATCAGCCCCAGCATTTT. Encoded protein: CASSSDSPDSLRDQPQHF.

This clonotype was recorded at least ten times. The rearrangement links TRBV7-2 to TRBJ2-1; TRBD2 agrees at 10 bases. The length of the CDR3 is 16 residues. J lost 8 bases, V lost 1 base, and 8 bases had no gene match. Germline V lookup: CDR1 SGHTA, CDR2 FQGNSA. The CDR3 DNA follows: TGTGCCAGCAGCTTAGTGAGCGGGGGGGCCAAGTATGAGCAGTTCTTC. Protein product: CASSLVSGGAKYEQFF.

This clonotype was recorded a few times. This chain uses TRBV12-5 with TRBJ2-7; 12 positions match TRBD1. In germline, CDR1 is LGHNT, CDR2 FRNRAP. The CDR3 sequence is 17 residues long. V shed 4 bases, J shed 7 bases, and the junction held 14 bases outside the gene matches. The CDR3 bases are TGTGCTAGTGGTTCCACGAGGGTGGGACAGGGGGCAAAGGAGCAGTACTTC. It encodes CASGSTRVGQGAKEQYF.

The V call is TRBV27, the J call TRBJ2-7, with 15 positions matching TRBD2. The CDR3 totals 18 residues. Trimming at V came to 5 bases and at J to 8 bases, leaving 16 bases not matched to a gene. The germline V gene encodes CDR1 MNHEY and CDR2 SMNVEV (reference sequence). The CDR3 DNA sequence: TGTGCCAGCAGTGCCCCCGGGACTAGCGGGGGGCCCGGCCCCCAGCAGTACGTC. It translates to CASSAPGTSGGPGPQQYV.

This clonotype was found a few times. The rearrangement links TRBV28 to TRBJ2-1; weak D call: TRBD2 (7 bases). CDR3 size: 16 residues. CDR1 and CDR2 (germline): MDHEN, SYDVKM. V shed 4 bases and J shed 6 bases, with 19 bases lying between them. The DNA for the CDR3 is TGTGCCAGCAGTTCCGATAGAGGGGGGGCCGGCAATGAGCAGTTCTTC. This sequence encodes CASSSDRGGAGNEQFF.